This T cell receptor (beta chain) was sequenced in a study of blood T cell repertoires in COVID-19. Turning to the study itself: The United States, Italy and Spain were the sources of the acute and convalescent COVID-19 samples. PBMCs, B-cell-depleted T cells, or T cells were the source of the cDNA or gDNA that made up the material.

As handled by the study authors: By means of reference gene primer amplification, nucleated cell counts were estimated. Assay used: immunoSEQ multiplex PCR; TCRdb lists only in-frame clones, some missing. That table is the source of V, J and clone size, and D and trimming were worked out from the DNA. The data contain about 150,000 clones, around 85% of them singletons. CDR1 MDHEN and CDR2 SYDVKM come from the germline V gene. The CDR3 sequence is 15 residues long. V was clipped by 3 bases and J by 2 bases, with 13 bases between them. The chain uses TRBV28 and TRBJ2-5, with D possibly TRBD2 on 7 matching bases. The sequencing sample was made of peripheral blood. The clonotype comes from a man between 65 and 79 years old with acute or convalescent COVID-19. The CDR3 DNA is TGTGCCAGCAGTTTGGGGGGGGGCCAACAAGAGACCCAGTACTTC. It encodes CASSLGGGQQETQYF.